Following are 21 T cell receptor beta chains from one sample sequenced in a study of beta chain features in type 1 diabetes. Study findings and constraints: For Type 1 diabetes patients, all four CD4+ subsets carried TCRB CDR3s that were moderately but significantly shorter.

The isolated RNA, all of it, was reverse transcribed, so expressed TCRB transcripts were what got sequenced. Assay used: immunoSEQ multiplex PCR; TCRdb lists only in-frame clones, some missing. This table holds about 260,000 clones, around 24% found once. No antigen has been identified for these receptors. The source material was naive CD4+ T cells from blood. The receptors shown here come from a woman in her 30s with type 1 diabetes.

This rearrangement joins TRBV18 to TRBJ2-7; TRBD1 matches 8 bases. The CDR3 consists of 17 residues. The J segment lost 2 bases and the V segment lost 4 bases, leaving 13 bases of the junction unmatched. Germline-derived CDR1 and CDR2 are KGHSH and LQKENI. The chain's CDR3 is CASSRAGGDRGTYEQYF. DNA for the CDR3: TGTGCCAGCTCACGGGCAGGGGGCGATCGGGGAACCTACGAGCAGTACTTC. Using reference TRBV18 and TRBJ2-7 for the parts outside the CDR3, the full variable domain is NAGVMQNPRHLVRRRGQEARLRCSPMKGHSHVYWYRQLPEEGLKFMVYLQKENIIDESGMPKERFSAEFPKEGPSILRIQQVVRGDSAAYFCASSRAGGDRGTYEQYFGPGTRLTVT.

This clone occurred a few times. The J gene is TRBJ2-3, the V gene TRBV5-4, with a tentative D call TRBD1 (6 bases). CDR3 length: 15 residues. Between the trimmed V and J ends, which lost 2 bases and 4 bases, there was a span of 14 bases. CDR1 and CDR2 (germline): SGHNT, YYREEE (reference sequence). The CDR3 coding sequence is TGTGCCAGCAGCTTCAGGGGCCCTCTAGCAGATACGCAGTATTTT. This sequence encodes CASSFRGPLADTQYF.

This clone was found a few times. V gene TRBV5-1 combines with J gene TRBJ2-1, with 11 bases lining up with TRBD2. Trimming at V came to 4 bases and at J to 3 bases, leaving 6 bases not matched to a gene. The germline CDR1 and CDR2 sequences are SGHRS and YFSETQ. The CDR3 consists of 16 residues. The CDR3 bases are TGCGCCAGCAGCCTCTCCGGGACTAGCGGCTACAATGAGCAGTTCTTC. As protein: CASSLSGTSGYNEQFF.

This clone was observed a handful of times. The gene calls are TRBV7-9 and TRBJ2-7, with TRBD2 identical over 7 bases. Germline V lookup: CDR1 SEHNR, CDR2 FQNEAQ (reference sequence). The CDR3 runs 16 residues. Trimming took 5 bases from V and 1 from J; bases not matched to a gene: 11. CDR3 nucleotide sequence: TGTGCCAGCAGCCCCGAAGATGCGGGAGAATCCTACGAGCAGTACTTC. This codes for CASSPEDAGESYEQYF.

This clone has only a few counts. Distinct nucleotide sequences in the sample also encode this CDR3. The chain has TRBV5-1 and TRBJ2-5, with 7 bases fitting TRBD1. Trimming took 2 bases from V and 3 from J; bases not matched to a gene: 4. Germline CDR1 is SGHRS and CDR2 is YFSETQ. This CDR3 comprises 14 residues. Written as DNA, the CDR3 is TGCGCCAGCAGCTTAACCGGGACAGAAGAGACCCAGTACTTC. This codes for CASSLTGTEETQYF.

V gene TRBV7-9 combines with J gene TRBJ1-1; D gene ambiguous. The CDR3 spans 13 residues. V shed 6 bases and J shed 3 bases, with 11 bases lying between them. Germline loops: CDR1 SEHNR, CDR2 FQNEAQ (reference sequence). The chain's CDR3 is CASSLLADTEAFF. DNA of the CDR3: TGTGCCAGCAGTTTGTTAGCGGACACTGAAGCTTTCTTT.

Of note for this clone: The same CDR3 arises from other DNA sequences in this sample as well. The V gene is TRBV6-5, the J gene TRBJ1-2, with D possibly TRBD1 on 5 matching bases. V was pared by 0 bases and J by 1 base, with 6 bases between. CDR3 length: 14 residues. Germline CDR1 and CDR2: MNHEY and SVGAGI. The CDR3 nucleotides are TGTGCCAGCAGTTACTCAAGGGGTAACTATGGCTACACCTTC. It specifies CASSYSRGNYGYTF.

This chain connects TRBV7-3 to TRBJ2-1; tentatively, D is TRBD2 (5 bases). The V gene lost 4 bases and the J gene lost 4 bases, with 8 bases spanning the gap. Germline CDR1 and CDR2: SGHTA and FQGTGA. CDR3 length: 13 residues. The CDR3 is CASSSTSYNEQFF. In DNA, the CDR3 is TGTGCCAGCAGCTCCACTAGTTACAATGAGCAGTTCTTC. Drawing the rest from reference TRBV7-3 and TRBJ2-1, the complete variable domain is GAGVSQTPSNKVTEKGKYVELRCDPISGHTALYWYRQSLGQGPEFLIYFQGTGAADDSGLPNDRFFAVRPEGSVSTLKIQRTERGDSAVYLCASSSTSYNEQFFGPGTRLTVL.

This clone was seen more than once but under ten times. The chain carries TRBV29-1 and TRBJ1-1; 9 bases align to TRBD1. CDR3 length: 16 amino acids. Trimming at V came to 6 bases and at J to 4 bases, leaving 15 bases not matched to a gene. The germline gives CDR1 SQVTM, CDR2 ANQGSEA. The CDR3 DNA reads as TGCAGCGTCGCAACTACAGGGGGCGCGTATAGCACTGAAGCTTTCTTT. Translating gives CSVATTGGAYSTEAFF.

The V and J genes are TRBV28 and TRBJ1-5, with D perhaps matching TRBD1 (5 bases). CDR1 is MDHEN and CDR2 is SYDVKM in the germline V gene. The CDR3 extends over 15 amino acids. The V gene lost 6 bases and the J gene lost 1 base, with 13 bases spanning the gap. CDR3 nucleotides: TGTGCCAGCAGCCAGCCCCAGGGAAGCAATCAGCCCCAGCATTTT. Translation gives CASSQPQGSNQPQHF.

The V and J genes are TRBV19 and TRBJ2-6, with 7 bases fitting TRBD2. From germline, CDR1 is LNHDA and CDR2 SQIVND (reference sequence). The CDR3 consists of 16 residues. V shed 10 bases and J 0 bases; nucleotides not matched to a gene: 9. This chain's CDR3 is CATKRAGSSGANVLTF. CDR3 in DNA: TGTGCCACGAAGAGAGCGGGAAGCTCTGGGGCCAACGTCCTGACTTTC.

This clone appeared a few times. This chain connects TRBV6-6 to TRBJ2-1, with D perhaps matching TRBD2 (5 bases). The CDR3 contains 11 residues. V lost 4 bases to trimming and J lost 9 bases, with 7 bases between them. Germline values: CDR1 MNHNY, CDR2 SVGAGI (reference sequence). This CDR3 is CASSWETEQFF. The CDR3 DNA follows: TGTGCCAGCAGTTGGGAGACTGAGCAGTTCTTC.

This chain links TRBV21-1 with TRBJ2-5; the table calls TRBD2, which could not be checked here. TRBV21-1 is marked as a pseudogene. The CDR3 is 17 amino acids. The CDR3 coding sequence is TGTGCCAGCAGCAAAGCGGTATGCGGGAACGGACAAGAGACCCAGTACTTC. Residues: CASSKAVCGNGQETQYF.

In this sample, this clone turned up a few times. The chain links TRBV30 to TRBJ1-2, with D possibly TRBD1 on 5 matching bases. This CDR3 is 13 amino acids long. V lost 1 base and J 6 bases, leaving 12 bases between the germline ends. From germline, CDR1 is GTSNPN and CDR2 SVGIG (reference sequence). CDR3 sequence reads: CAWSEIRVHGYTF. CDR3 DNA: TGTGCCTGGAGTGAAATCAGGGTACATGGCTACACCTTC.

V is TRBV5-1 and J is TRBJ1-1, with D possibly TRBD1 on 5 matching bases. The CDR3 sequence is 15 residues long. CDR1 and CDR2 (germline): SGHRS, YFSETQ. Trimming removed 7 bases at V and 3 bases at J, with 19 bases between. The CDR3 loop is CASSDSPIRDTEAFF. CDR3 DNA sequence: TGCGCCAGCTCCGACAGCCCGATTCGGGACACTGAAGCTTTCTTT.

CDR3 DNA: TGCAGCGTAGGGACAGTGGAAGAGACCCAGTACTTC. Amino acid sequence: CSVGTVEETQYF. The V and J genes are TRBV29-1 and TRBJ2-5, with 7 nucleotides matching TRBD1. This CDR3 contains 12 residues. Germline CDR1 is SQVTM and CDR2 is ANQGSEA. The V segment lost 6 bases and the J segment 3 bases; nucleotides outside the gene matches: 4. The full variable domain, with the rest looked up from reference TRBV29-1 and TRBJ2-5, is SAVISQKPSRDICQRGTSLTIQCQVDSQVTMMFWYRQQPGQSLTLIATANQGSEATYESGFVIDKFPISRPNLTFSTLTVSNMSPEDSSIYLCSVGTVEETQYFGPGTRLLVL.

This chain links TRBV7-3 with TRBJ1-1, with 7 bases aligning to TRBD1. V shed 5 bases, J shed 8 bases, and the junction held 8 bases outside the gene matches. CDR1 SGHTA and CDR2 FQGTGA come from the germline V gene. The CDR3 contains 13 residues. The CDR3 DNA follows: TGTGCCAGCAGCCCTCAGTTAGGGGGCGAAGCTTTCTTT. Encoded protein: CASSPQLGGEAFF.

This clone came up a few times. This chain uses TRBV7-2 with TRBJ2-3; D remains ambiguous. CDR1 is SGHTA and CDR2 is FQGNSA in the germline V gene. V gave up 4 bases and J gave up 1 base, with 12 bases separating them. CDR3 length: 15 residues. In nucleotides, the CDR3 is TGTGCCAGCAGCTACTACTCCGAGGGCACAGATACGCAGTATTTT. Protein sequence: CASSYYSEGTDTQYF.

This clone was observed a few times. The chain recombines TRBV4-1 with TRBJ2-2; tentatively, D is TRBD1 (7 bases). This CDR3 is 17 amino acids long. From germline, CDR1 is MGHRA and CDR2 YSYEKL. The V gene lost 0 bases and the J gene lost 5 bases, with 16 bases spanning the gap. The CDR3 DNA follows: TGCGCCAGCAGCCAAGATCCGGTGACAGGGAGGACCGGGGAGCTGTTTTTT. It translates to CASSQDPVTGRTGELFF.

The chain uses TRBV28 and TRBJ2-7, with 7 bases fitting TRBD1. The V gene's germline CDR1 is MDHEN and CDR2 SYDVKM. V shed 10 bases, J shed 2 bases, and the junction held 8 bases outside the gene matches. CDR3 length: 13 residues. The CDR3 here is CATSGTEPYEQYF. Here the CDR3 DNA reads TGTGCCACCTCCGGGACAGAACCCTACGAGCAGTACTTC.

The V call is TRBV5-4, the J call TRBJ2-1; TRBD2 matches 9 bases. J gave up 10 bases and V 7 bases, and 18 bases lay outside the gene matches. This CDR3 region has 16 residues. CDR1 is SGHNT, CDR2 YYREEE, per germline (reference sequence). CDR3: CASVRDAGGPGGEQFF. DNA of the CDR3: TGTGCCAGCGTCCGGGACGCGGGAGGGCCGGGGGGAGAGCAGTTCTTC.